The 11 T cell receptor beta chains in this list originate from one sample, sequenced in a study of blood T cell repertoires in COVID-19. Method: immunoSEQ multiplex PCR; TCRdb's copy keeps in-frame clones and lacks some. Among 60,000 to 90,000 clones, more than 60% were seen once, and the ten largest hold over 20%. The sequenced sample was peripheral blood. These receptors were collected from a man aged 55 to 70 with acute or convalescent COVID-19.

This chain uses TRBV5-4 with TRBJ2-2; no clear D. Germline V gene sequence: CDR1 SGHNT, CDR2 YYREEE (reference sequence). With 1 base removed from V and 11 bases from J, the gap between germline ends came to 6 bases. The CDR3 length is 11 residues. CDR3 sequence: CASSLRSELFF. CDR3 nucleotides: TGTGCCAGCAGCTTGCGTAGTGAGCTGTTTTTT.

This chain links TRBV4-2 with TRBJ1-5, with 9 bases identical to TRBD1. The germline V gene encodes CDR1 LGHNA and CDR2 YNFKEQ. The CDR3 covers 15 residues. The J segment lost 8 bases and the V segment lost 1 base, leaving 6 bases of the junction unmatched. This CDR3 is CASSQVDRGKKPQHF. The CDR3 DNA reads TGTGCCAGCAGCCAAGTGGACAGGGGAAAGAAGCCCCAGCATTTT.

The gene calls are TRBV28 and TRBJ1-2; no clear D. The CDR3 has 14 residues. In germline, CDR1 is MDHEN, CDR2 SYDVKM. Trimming cost V 5 bases and J 4 bases, with 14 bases left between them. CDR3 protein: CASSPPGEGYGYTF. As DNA, the CDR3 is TGTGCCAGCAGTCCGCCGGGAGAGGGCTATGGCTACACCTTC.

This chain connects TRBV7-2 to TRBJ2-1, with 9 bases fitting TRBD2. CDR3 length: 18 amino acids. Germline V CDR1 and CDR2: SGHTA, FQGNSA. V was clipped by 4 bases and J by 3 bases; unmatched bases: 13. CDR3 nucleotides: TGTGCCAGCAGCTCCCCCCCCGGGCGGGGGGGCCTCTACAATGAGCAGTTCTTC. Translating gives CASSSPPGRGGLYNEQFF.

A few counts support this clone. The chain links TRBV20-1 to TRBJ1-1, with a weak D call TRBD1 (5 bases). The V and J ends lost 3 bases and 5 bases respectively, with 19 bases between them. Germline V gives CDR1 DFQATT, CDR2 SNEGSKA (reference sequence). The CDR3 is 15 amino acids. In DNA form, the CDR3 reads TGCAGTGCTAGTAATGATGGGGCTCGTTGGACTGAAGCTTTCTTT. The encoded protein is CSASNDGARWTEAFF.

This chain uses TRBV24-1 with TRBJ1-2; 11 bases map to TRBD1. Germline V gene lookup returns CDR1 KGHDR and CDR2 SFDVKD. CDR3 length: 17 residues. The V gene end was trimmed by 4 bases and the J gene end by 6 bases; junction bases not matched to a gene: 12. CDR3 sequence reads: CATSDPGTGGTWDGYTF. The CDR3 coding sequence is TGTGCCACCAGTGACCCGGGGACAGGGGGGACATGGGATGGCTACACCTTC.

The gene calls are TRBV5-4 and TRBJ2-2, with D perhaps TRBD1 (6 bases). The germline CDR1 and CDR2 sequences are SGHNT and YYREEE (reference sequence). The CDR3 totals 15 residues. Trimming shortened V by 5 bases and J by 5 bases, and 16 bases separated the two germline ends. CDR3 nucleotides: TGTGCCAGCAGTCTCTCCGGGACAACAACCGGGGAGCTGTTTTTT. Protein sequence: CASSLSGTTTGELFF.

Sample share makes this clone medium-sized (0.01 to 0.1%). V usage is TRBV28 and J usage is TRBJ1-1; possible D gene TRBD1, 6 bases. The CDR3 runs 12 residues. V was clipped by 6 bases and J by 7 bases, with 12 bases between them. Germline lookup yields CDR1 MDHEN and CDR2 SYDVKM. CDR3 in DNA: TGTGCCAGCAGCCAGATAGGGGGTGAAGCTTTCTTT. This sequence encodes CASSQIGGEAFF.

A few counts support this clone. The chain joins TRBV24-1 to TRBJ2-1, with TRBD2 as a possible D gene (6 bases). Trimming stripped 9 bases from V and 1 base from J, with 12 bases between. In germline, CDR1 is KGHDR, CDR2 SFDVKD. The CDR3 has 14 residues. The CDR3 nucleotides read TGTGCCACCGGGACTTCGAATTCCTACAATGAGCAGTTCTTC. Amino acids: CATGTSNSYNEQFF.

This chain's CDR3 is CASSESTGPVEKLFF. The CDR3 DNA reads TGTGCCAGCAGCGAATCGACAGGGCCGGTTGAAAAACTGTTTTTT. The chain couples TRBV5-4 to TRBJ1-4; 7 nucleotides agree with TRBD1. The germline V gene encodes CDR1 SGHNT and CDR2 YYREEE (reference sequence). V dropped 4 bases and J dropped 7; count of bases not matched to a gene: 10. The CDR3 spans 15 residues.

The chain is built from TRBV24-1 and TRBJ2-1; D remains ambiguous. V dropped 2 bases and J dropped 8 bases, with 3 bases sitting between them. CDR1 KGHDR and CDR2 SFDVKD come from the germline V gene. The CDR3 contains 11 residues. DNA of the CDR3: TGTGCCACCAGTGATTCCGATGAGCAGTTCTTC. Translation gives CATSDSDEQFF.